A selection of T cell receptor beta chains follows, all from one sample in a study of shared clonotypes between healthy human individuals. Using immunoSEQ multiplex PCR, the repertoire was profiled, and TCRdb retains in-frame clones only, with some absent. This table has millions of clones, over 85% appearing once. Specimen: naive CD4+ T cells sorted from blood. The receptors derive from a young man in good health. The CDR3 runs from the conserved cysteine through the conserved F or W. A D gene is named only where the DNA matches it firmly. Size is stated for part of the rows, as once, few or many counts, or as a class when the clone is expanded.

>.|TRBV7-9|once|TRBJ2-2
TGTGCCAGCAGCCGGCGGCAGGGGACCGGGGAGCTGTTTTTT
CASSRRQGTGELFF
>TRBD2|TRBV25-1|.|TRBJ2-1
TGTGCCAGCAGTGTGGGTAGCGGGGGGGCGTACAATGAGCAGTTCTTC
CASSVGSGGAYNEQFF
>TRBD2|TRBV4-1|.|TRBJ2-7
TGCGCCAGCAGCCCTGGAGCCAGCGGGAGTACGGTCAACGAGCAGTACTTC
CASSPGASGSTVNEQYF
>TRBD1|TRBV5-6|.|TRBJ1-1
TGTGCCAGCAGCCCGACCGACAGGGTATTCACTGAAGCTTTCTTT
CASSPTDRVFTEAFF
>TRBD2|TRBV9|.|TRBJ2-2
TGTGCCAGCAGCGTAGTTTCTAGCGGGAGTAATGCCGGGGAGCTGTTTTTT
CASSVVSSGSNAGELFF
>.|TRBV5-6|.|TRBJ2-7
TGTGCCAGCAGCTCCGGAGCCTACGAGCAGTACTTC
CASSSGAYEQYF
>.|TRBV25-1|few|TRBJ2-2
TGTGCCAGCAGTGAAGACTGGGCCACCGGGGAGCTGTTTTTT
CASSEDWATGELFF
>.|TRBV7-9|once|TRBJ1-5
TGTGCCAGCAGCGCCCGGGACGGAGGCCTACAGCATTTT
CASSARDGGLQHF
>.|TRBV30|.|TRBJ2-3
TGTGCCTGGAGTTCTACAGGTGACAGCACAGATACGCAGTATTTT
CAWSSTGDSTDTQYF
>TRBD2|TRBV19|.|TRBJ2-7
TGTGCCAGTAGTATGGGGGGGGAATCCTCCTACGAGCAGTACTTC
CASSMGGESSYEQYF
>.|TRBV6-5|.|TRBJ1-4
TGTGCCAGCAGTTACGATGGGACCCCAACTAATGAAAAACTGTTTTTT
CASSYDGTPTNEKLFF
>TRBD1|TRBV7-3|.|TRBJ1-6
TGTGCCAGCAGCTCGGGACAGGGATCGTTGGTTTCACCCCTCCACTTT
CASSSGQGSLVSPLHF
>TRBD1|TRBV6-5|.|TRBJ1-1
TGTGCCAGCAGCCGCTGGACAGGGGGCACTGAAGCTTTCTTT
CASSRWTGGTEAFF
>.|TRBV4-1|.|TRBJ1-5
TGCGCCAGCAGCCAATACATGCCCAGCAATCAGCCCCAGCATTTT
CASSQYMPSNQPQHF
>.|TRBV10-3|.|TRBJ1-6
TGTGCCATCAGTGATTTTGGGGAGGACACCCTCCACTTT
CAISDFGEDTLHF
>.|TRBV10-3|.|TRBJ2-4
TGTGCCATCAGTGAGTGGTTGTCCGACATTCAGTACTTC
CAISEWLSDIQYF
>.|TRBV29-1|few|TRBJ1-3
TGCAGCGCCTCAGGCTCTGTAGGAAACACCATATATTTT
CSASGSVGNTIYF
>TRBD1|TRBV6-5|.|TRBJ1-5
TGTGCCAGCAGCGCGACAGGGGTCCAGCCCCAGCATTTT
CASSATGVQPQHF
>TRBD1|TRBV5-1|.|TRBJ1-4
TGCGCCAGCAGCTTGCGAGGACAGGCAGCTAATGAAAAACTGTTTTTT
CASSLRGQAANEKLFF
>TRBD1|TRBV19|.|TRBJ2-5
TGTGCCAGTAGTATGGGACAGGGCCAAGAGACCCAGTACTTC
CASSMGQGQETQYF
>.|TRBV5-1|.|TRBJ1-2
TGCGCCAGCAGCCTAATCGCAGGCCCGGGGGGCTACACCTTC
CASSLIAGPGGYTF
>TRBD1|TRBV5-6|.|TRBJ2-5
TGTGCCAGCAGCTTGTCCGACAGGGCAGAGACCCAGTACTTC
CASSLSDRAETQYF
>.|TRBV30|.|TRBJ1-5
TGTGCCTGGACAAGGGCAGGGGTAAATCAGCCCCAGCATTTT
CAWTRAGVNQPQHF
>TRBD1|TRBV9|.|TRBJ1-2
TGTGCCAGCAGCGAGCGAGAAAGGACAGGGGGTTATGGCTACACCTTC
CASSERERTGGYGYTF
>.|TRBV7-9|.|TRBJ2-3
TGTGCCAGCAGCTTAGCAGACACAGATACGCAGTATTTT
CASSLADTDTQYF
>TRBD2|TRBV6-6|.|TRBJ2-1
TGTGCCAGCAAATCTAGCGGGAGCAATGTTGAGCAGTTCTTC
CASKSSGSNVEQFF
>TRBD1|TRBV7-2|.|TRBJ1-5
TGTGCCAGCAGCTCAACCGGGACAGGGGTGGGTAGCAATCAGCCCCAGCATTTT
CASSSTGTGVGSNQPQHF
>TRBD2|TRBV9|.|TRBJ2-2
TGTGCCAGCAGCGTCGAAAGCGGGAGCAGCGGGGAGCTGTTTTTT
CASSVESGSSGELFF
>.|TRBV6-1|.|TRBJ1-1
TGTGCCAGCAGTGAGTTCTCTGAAGCTTTCTTT
CASSEFSEAFF
>.|TRBV7-9|.|TRBJ2-2
TGTGCCAGCAGCTTAGTGTCCTGGACATCGAACACCGGGGAGCTGTTTTTT
CASSLVSWTSNTGELFF
>.|TRBV5-1|.|TRBJ2-7
TGCGCCAGCAGCTTGGACGCTTCAGGGAGTGCCTACGAGCAGTACTTC
CASSLDASGSAYEQYF
>.|TRBV5-1|.|TRBJ2-5
TGCGCCAGCAGCTTGGATACCCAAGAGACCCAGTACTTC
CASSLDTQETQYF
>.|TRBV5-1|.|TRBJ2-3
TGCGCCAGCAGCTTGGCTGGGAAAGGAGATACGCAGTATTTT
CASSLAGKGDTQYF
>.|TRBV30|.|TRBJ1-3
TGTGCCTGGCTGGAAGGTGGTTACTCTGGAAACACCATATATTTT
CAWLEGGYSGNTIYF
>.|TRBV5-4|.|TRBJ1-1
TGTGCCAGCAGCTTTAGCCCGGGGACTGAAGCTTTCTTT
CASSFSPGTEAFF
>.|TRBV21-1|.|TRBJ2-5
TGTGCCAGCAGCAAAGGACACAATGGGGAGGAGACCCAGTACTTC
CASSKGHNGEETQYF
>.|TRBV29-1|.|TRBJ2-1
TGCAGCGCGGACTTCACCAATGAGCAGTTCTTC
CSADFTNEQFF
>TRBD1|TRBV9|.|TRBJ2-2
TGTGCCAGCAGCGTAGGAGGGACAGGGAGTCCCGGGGAGCTGTTTTTT
CASSVGGTGSPGELFF
>.|TRBV30|.|TRBJ2-1
TGTGCCTGGAGCAACTCAGCTCTGGGGAATGAGCAGTTCTTC
CAWSNSALGNEQFF
>TRBD1|TRBV6-1|.|TRBJ1-1
TGTGCCAGCAGTGGATTGGACAGGGGGGGGAACACTGAAGCTTTCTTT
CASSGLDRGGNTEAFF
>.|TRBV7-2|.|TRBJ1-1
TGTGCCAGCAGCACGGGCACGGGACGGGCCCCGGCTTTCTTT
CASSTGTGRAPAFF
>.|TRBV6-6|once|TRBJ2-7
TGTGCCAGCAGTTACCACAGCTACGAGCAGTACTTC
CASSYHSYEQYF
>TRBD1|TRBV4-1|.|TRBJ1-4
TGCGCCAGCAGCCAGGGGGACAGGGGGCTTGGTGAAAAACTGTTTTTT
CASSQGDRGLGEKLFF
>.|TRBV6-6|.|TRBJ2-1
TGTGCCAGCAGTTACCCTAGCTCCTACAATGAGCAGTTCTTC
CASSYPSSYNEQFF
>TRBD1|TRBV7-8|.|TRBJ1-1
TGTGCCAGCAGCACTAGACAGGGGCGGAATGAAGCTTTCTTT
CASSTRQGRNEAFF
>TRBD1|TRBV6-4|.|TRBJ1-1
TGTGCCAGCAGGAAGGGACAGGGATACACTGAAGCTTTCTTT
CASRKGQGYTEAFF
>TRBD1|TRBV19|once|TRBJ1-3
TGTGCCAGTAGTCAACAGGGGCCTGGTGCTGGAAACACCATATATTTT
CASSQQGPGAGNTIYF
>TRBD2|TRBV5-1|.|TRBJ2-1
TGCGCCAGCAGCTACACGGGGGGAACATACAATGAGCAGTTCTTC
CASSYTGGTYNEQFF
>.|TRBV5-6|.|TRBJ2-1
TGTGCCAGCAGCTTTCAAACCCTTACCTACAATGAGCAGTTCTTC
CASSFQTLTYNEQFF
>TRBD1|TRBV7-2|.|TRBJ1-2
TGTGCCAGCAGCTCTTCCTGGACAGGGTTGGGCTATGGCTACACCTTC
CASSSSWTGLGYGYTF
>.|TRBV7-2|.|TRBJ2-3
TGTGCCAGCAGCTCCCAAGCCGGGACTAGCACAGATACGCAGTATTTT
CASSSQAGTSTDTQYF
>.|TRBV9|once|TRBJ2-3
TGTGCCAGCAGCTACGAATTGGTGACAGATACGCAGTATTTT
CASSYELVTDTQYF
>TRBD1|TRBV9|.|TRBJ2-7
TGTGCCAGCAGCCATAGCCGGGACAGCCCTTCCTACGAGCAGTACTTC
CASSHSRDSPSYEQYF
>.|TRBV10-3|few|TRBJ1-2
TGTGCCATCAGTGAGTCCAGGGACTATGGCTACACCTTC
CAISESRDYGYTF
>TRBD2|TRBV4-1|.|TRBJ2-1
TGCGCCAGCAGCCAACTACCTACAGGGGGACTAGCGCCCTACAATGAGCAGTTCTTC
CASSQLPTGGLAPYNEQFF
>TRBD1|TRBV28|.|TRBJ1-2
TGTGCCAGCAGTTCGATCCGGACAGGGGGCTATGGCTACACCTTC
CASSSIRTGGYGYTF
>.|TRBV15|few|TRBJ2-1
TGTGCCACCAGCAGGAGGGACGTCTCCTACAATGAGCAGTTCTTC
CATSRRDVSYNEQFF
>.|TRBV6-5|once|TRBJ1-1
TGTGCCAGCAGTCGTGGTCCTGAAGCTTTCTTT
CASSRGPEAFF
>.|TRBV5-1|.|TRBJ1-2
TGCGCCAGCAGCCGGCGAGGGGGGCAGGCAGACAGCTACACCTTC
CASSRRGGQADSYTF